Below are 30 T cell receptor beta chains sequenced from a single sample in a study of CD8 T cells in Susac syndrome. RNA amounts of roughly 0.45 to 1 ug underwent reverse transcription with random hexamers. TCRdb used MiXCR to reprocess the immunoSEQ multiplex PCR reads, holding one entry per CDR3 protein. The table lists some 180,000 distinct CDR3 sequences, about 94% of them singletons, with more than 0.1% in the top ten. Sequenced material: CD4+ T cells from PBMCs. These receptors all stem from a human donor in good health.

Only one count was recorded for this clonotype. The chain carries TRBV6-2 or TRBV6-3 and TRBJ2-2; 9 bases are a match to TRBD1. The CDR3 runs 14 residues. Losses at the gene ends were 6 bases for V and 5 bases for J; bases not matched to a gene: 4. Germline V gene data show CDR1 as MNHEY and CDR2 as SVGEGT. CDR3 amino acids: CASRGQGTTGELFF. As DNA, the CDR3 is TGTGCCAGCAGGGGACAGGGTACAACCGGGGAGCTGTTTTTT.

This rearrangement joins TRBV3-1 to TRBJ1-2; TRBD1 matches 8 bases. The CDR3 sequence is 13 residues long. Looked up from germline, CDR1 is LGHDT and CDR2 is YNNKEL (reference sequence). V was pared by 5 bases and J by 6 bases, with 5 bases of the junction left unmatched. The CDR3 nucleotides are TGTGCCAGCAGCGTGGACAGGGTCGATGGCTACACCTTC. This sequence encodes CASSVDRVDGYTF.

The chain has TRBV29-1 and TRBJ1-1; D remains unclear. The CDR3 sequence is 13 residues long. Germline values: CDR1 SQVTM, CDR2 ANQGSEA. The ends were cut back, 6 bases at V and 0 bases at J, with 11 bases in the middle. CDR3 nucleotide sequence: TGCAGCGTCCGGGGAAGCATGAACACTGAAGCTTTCTTT. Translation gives CSVRGSMNTEAFF.

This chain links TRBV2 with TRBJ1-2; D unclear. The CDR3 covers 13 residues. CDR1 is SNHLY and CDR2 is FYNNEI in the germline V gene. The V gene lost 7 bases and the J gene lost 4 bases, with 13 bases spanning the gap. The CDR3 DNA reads TGTGCCAGCACTCCCCAGGCGGGCTATGGCTACACCTTC. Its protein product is CASTPQAGYGYTF.

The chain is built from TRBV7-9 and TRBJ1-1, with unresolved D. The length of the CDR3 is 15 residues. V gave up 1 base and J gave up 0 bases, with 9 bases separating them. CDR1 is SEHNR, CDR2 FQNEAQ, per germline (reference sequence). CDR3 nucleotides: TGTGCCAGCAGCTTAGTCGGGGTTATGAACACTGAAGCTTTCTTT. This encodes CASSLVGVMNTEAFF.

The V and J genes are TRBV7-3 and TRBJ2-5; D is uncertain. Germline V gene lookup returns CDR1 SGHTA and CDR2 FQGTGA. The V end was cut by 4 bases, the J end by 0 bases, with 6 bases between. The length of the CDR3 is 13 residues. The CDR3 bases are TGTGCCAGCAGCTCAAATAACCAAGAGACCCAGTACTTC. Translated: CASSSNNQETQYF.

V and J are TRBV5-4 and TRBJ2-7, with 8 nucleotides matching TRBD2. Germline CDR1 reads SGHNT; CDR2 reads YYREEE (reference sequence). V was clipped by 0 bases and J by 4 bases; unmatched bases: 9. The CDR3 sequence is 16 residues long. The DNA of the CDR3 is TGTGCCAGCAGCTTGGCTAAGCCAGCGGGAGCGTACGAGCAGTACTTC. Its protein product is CASSLAKPAGAYEQYF. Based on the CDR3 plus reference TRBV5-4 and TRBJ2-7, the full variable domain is ETGVTQSPTHLIKTRGQQVTLRCSSQSGHNTVSWYQQALGQGPQFIFQYYREEENGRGNFPPRFSGLQFPNYSSELNVNALELDDSALYLCASSLAKPAGAYEQYFGPGTRLTVT.

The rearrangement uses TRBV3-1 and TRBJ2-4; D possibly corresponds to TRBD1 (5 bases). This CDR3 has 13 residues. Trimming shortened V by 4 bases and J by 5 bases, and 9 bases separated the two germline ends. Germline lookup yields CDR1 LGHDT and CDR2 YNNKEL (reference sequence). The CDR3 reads CASSRQGENIQYF. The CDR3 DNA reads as TGTGCCAGCAGCCGCCAAGGGGAAAACATTCAGTACTTC.

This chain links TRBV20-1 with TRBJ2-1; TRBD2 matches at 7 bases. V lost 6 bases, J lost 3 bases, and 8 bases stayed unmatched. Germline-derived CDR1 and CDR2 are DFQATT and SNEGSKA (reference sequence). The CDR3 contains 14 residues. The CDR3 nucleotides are TGCAGTGCCCTAAAGCGGGGAAGCTACAATGAGCAGTTCTTC. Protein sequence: CSALKRGSYNEQFF.

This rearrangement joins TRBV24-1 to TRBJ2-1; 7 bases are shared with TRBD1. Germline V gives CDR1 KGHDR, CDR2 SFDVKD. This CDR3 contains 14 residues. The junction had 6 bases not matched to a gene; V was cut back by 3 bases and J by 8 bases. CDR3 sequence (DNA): TGTGCCACCAGTGATGCTGGACAGGTCCATGAGCAGTTCTTC. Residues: CATSDAGQVHEQFF.

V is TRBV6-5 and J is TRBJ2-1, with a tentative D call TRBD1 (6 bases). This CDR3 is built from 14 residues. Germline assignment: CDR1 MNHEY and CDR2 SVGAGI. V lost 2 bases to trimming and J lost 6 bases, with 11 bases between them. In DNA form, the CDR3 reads TGTGCCAGCAGTTACACCGACAGGAGCAATGAGCAGTTCTTC. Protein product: CASSYTDRSNEQFF.

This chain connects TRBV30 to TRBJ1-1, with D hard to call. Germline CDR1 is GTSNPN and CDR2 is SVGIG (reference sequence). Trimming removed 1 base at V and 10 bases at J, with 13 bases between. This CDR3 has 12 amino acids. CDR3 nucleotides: TGTGCCTGGAGTGACCGCCCTGAGGGAGCTTTCTTT. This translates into CAWSDRPEGAFF. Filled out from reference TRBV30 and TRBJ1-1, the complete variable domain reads SQTIHQWPATLVQPVGSPLSLECTVEGTSNPNLYWYRQAAGRGLQLLFYSVGIGQISSEVPQNLSASRPQDRQFILSSKKLLLSDSGFYLCAWSDRPEGAFFGQGTRLTVV.

The CDR3 spells CSARVIRDSLGSYEQYF. The CDR3 nucleotides are TGCAGTGCTAGAGTAATTCGGGACTCCCTAGGCTCCTACGAGCAGTACTTC. J is TRBJ2-7 and V is TRBV20-1; D is possibly TRBD2 (6 bases). This CDR3 contains 17 residues. V lost 1 base to trimming and J lost 0 bases, with 19 bases between them. The germline CDR1 and CDR2 sequences are DFQATT and SNEGSKA (reference sequence).

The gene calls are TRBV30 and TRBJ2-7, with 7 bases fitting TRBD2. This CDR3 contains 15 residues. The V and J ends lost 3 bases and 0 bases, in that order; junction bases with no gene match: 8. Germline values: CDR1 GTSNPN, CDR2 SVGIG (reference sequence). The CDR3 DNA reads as TGTGCCTGGAGACCGGGGGGATGGAGCTCCTACGAGCAGTACTTC. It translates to CAWRPGGWSSYEQYF.

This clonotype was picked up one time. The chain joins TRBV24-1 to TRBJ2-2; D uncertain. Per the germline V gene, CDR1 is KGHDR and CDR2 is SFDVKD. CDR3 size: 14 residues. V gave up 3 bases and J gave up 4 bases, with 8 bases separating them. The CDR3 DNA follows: TGTGCCACCAGTGATCTATTAAGCACCGGGGAGCTGTTTTTT. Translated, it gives CATSDLLSTGELFF.

The CDR3 sequence: CSAMGLSETQYF. The CDR3 nucleotides read TGCAGTGCGATGGGACTATCGGAGACCCAGTACTTC. The chain has TRBV20-1 and TRBJ2-5; 7 bases are a match to TRBD2. The germline CDR1 and CDR2 sequences are DFQATT and SNEGSKA (reference sequence). After removal of 6 bases from V and 5 bases from J, the junction contained 6 bases not matched to a gene. The CDR3 covers 12 residues.

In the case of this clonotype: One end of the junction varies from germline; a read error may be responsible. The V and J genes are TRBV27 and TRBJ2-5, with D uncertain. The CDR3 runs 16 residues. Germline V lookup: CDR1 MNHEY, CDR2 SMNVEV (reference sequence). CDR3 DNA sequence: TGTGCCAGCACTTTATCGGACCGAAGTTACGAGGAGACCCAGTACTTC. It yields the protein CASTLSDRSYEETQYF.

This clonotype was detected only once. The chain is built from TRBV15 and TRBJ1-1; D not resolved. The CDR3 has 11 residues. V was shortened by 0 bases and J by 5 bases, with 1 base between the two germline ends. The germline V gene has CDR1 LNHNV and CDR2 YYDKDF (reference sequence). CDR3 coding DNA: TGTGCCACCAGCAGAGAAACTGAAGCTTTCTTT. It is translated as CATSRETEAFF.

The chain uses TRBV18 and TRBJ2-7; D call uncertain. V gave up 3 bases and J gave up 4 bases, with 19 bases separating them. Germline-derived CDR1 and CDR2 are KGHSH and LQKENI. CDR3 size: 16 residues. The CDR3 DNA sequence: TGTGCCAGCTCACCCCTACGGCGAGTCGAAGCTTACGAGCAGTACTTC. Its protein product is CASSPLRRVEAYEQYF.

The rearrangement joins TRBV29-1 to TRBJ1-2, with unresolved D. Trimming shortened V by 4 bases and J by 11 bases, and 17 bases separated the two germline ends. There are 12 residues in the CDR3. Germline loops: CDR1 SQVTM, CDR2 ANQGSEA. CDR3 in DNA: TGCAGCGTTGGCCAGACTCTCGTTGGTTACACCTTC. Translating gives CSVGQTLVGYTF.

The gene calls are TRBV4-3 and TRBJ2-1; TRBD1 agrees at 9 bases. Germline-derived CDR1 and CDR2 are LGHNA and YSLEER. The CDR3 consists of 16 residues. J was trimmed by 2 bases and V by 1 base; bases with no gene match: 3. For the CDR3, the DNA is TGCGCCAGCAGCCAAGTGGACAGGGGCCCCTACAATGAGCAGTTCTTC. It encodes CASSQVDRGPYNEQFF.

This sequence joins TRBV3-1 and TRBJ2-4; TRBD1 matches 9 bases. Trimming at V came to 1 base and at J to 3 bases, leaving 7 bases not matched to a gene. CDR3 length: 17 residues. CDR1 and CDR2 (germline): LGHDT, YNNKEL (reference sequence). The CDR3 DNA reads TGTGCCAGCAGCCAAGGAACAGGGGGCTTATACAAAAACATTCAGTACTTC. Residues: CASSQGTGGLYKNIQYF.

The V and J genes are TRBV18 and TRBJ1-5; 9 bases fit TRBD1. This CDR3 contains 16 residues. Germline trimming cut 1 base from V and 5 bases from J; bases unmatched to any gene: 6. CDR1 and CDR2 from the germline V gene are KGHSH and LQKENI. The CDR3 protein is CASSPLGQGRYQPQHF. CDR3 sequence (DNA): TGTGCCAGCTCACCACTGGGACAGGGACGGTATCAGCCCCAGCATTTT. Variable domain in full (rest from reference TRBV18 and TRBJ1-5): NAGVMQNPRHLVRRRGQEARLRCSPMKGHSHVYWYRQLPEEGLKFMVYLQKENIIDESGMPKERFSAEFPKEGPSILRIQQVVRGDSAAYFCASSPLGQGRYQPQHFGDGTRLSIL.

The CDR3 spells CATSTHRGPTYNEQFF. CDR3 DNA sequence: TGTGCCACCAGCACCCACAGGGGGCCAACCTACAATGAGCAGTTCTTC. This chain links TRBV15 with TRBJ2-1, with 9 bases identical to TRBD1. The trim removed 4 bases at V and 2 bases at J, leaving 6 bases unmatched. Germline V gene lookup returns CDR1 LNHNV and CDR2 YYDKDF (reference sequence). This CDR3 spans 16 amino acids.

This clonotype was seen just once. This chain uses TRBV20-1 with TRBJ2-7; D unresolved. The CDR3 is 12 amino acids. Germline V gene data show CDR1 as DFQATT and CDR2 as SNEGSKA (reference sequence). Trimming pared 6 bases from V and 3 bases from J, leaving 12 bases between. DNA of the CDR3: TGCAGTGCGAATGGGCTCGGCTACGAGCAGTACTTC. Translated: CSANGLGYEQYF.

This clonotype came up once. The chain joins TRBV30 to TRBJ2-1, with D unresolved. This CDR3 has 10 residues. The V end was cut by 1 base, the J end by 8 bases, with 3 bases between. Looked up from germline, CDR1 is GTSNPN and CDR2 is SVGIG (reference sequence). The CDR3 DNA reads TGTGCCTGGAGTGAATATGAGCAGTTCTTC. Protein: CAWSEYEQFF.

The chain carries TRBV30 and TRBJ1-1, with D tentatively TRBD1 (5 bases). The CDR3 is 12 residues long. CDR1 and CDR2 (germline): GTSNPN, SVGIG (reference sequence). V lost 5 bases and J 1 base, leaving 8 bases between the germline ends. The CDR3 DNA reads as TGTGCCTGGGGCGGACAGAACACTGAAGCTTTCTTT. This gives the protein CAWGGQNTEAFF.

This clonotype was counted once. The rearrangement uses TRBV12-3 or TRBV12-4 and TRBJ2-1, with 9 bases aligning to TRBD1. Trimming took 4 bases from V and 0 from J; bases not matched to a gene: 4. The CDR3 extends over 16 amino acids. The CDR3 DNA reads TGTGCCAGCAGTTCCGGGACAGGGCGCTCCTACAATGAGCAGTTCTTC. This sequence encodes CASSSGTGRSYNEQFF.

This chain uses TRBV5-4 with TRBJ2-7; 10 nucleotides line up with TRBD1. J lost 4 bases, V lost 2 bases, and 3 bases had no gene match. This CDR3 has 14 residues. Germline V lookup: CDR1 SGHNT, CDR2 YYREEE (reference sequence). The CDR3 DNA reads TGTGCCAGCAGCTTTGGGGACAGGGGTTACGAGCAGTACTTC. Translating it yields CASSFGDRGYEQYF. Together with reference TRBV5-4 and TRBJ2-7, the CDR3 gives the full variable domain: ETGVTQSPTHLIKTRGQQVTLRCSSQSGHNTVSWYQQALGQGPQFIFQYYREEENGRGNFPPRFSGLQFPNYSSELNVNALELDDSALYLCASSFGDRGYEQYFGPGTRLTVT.

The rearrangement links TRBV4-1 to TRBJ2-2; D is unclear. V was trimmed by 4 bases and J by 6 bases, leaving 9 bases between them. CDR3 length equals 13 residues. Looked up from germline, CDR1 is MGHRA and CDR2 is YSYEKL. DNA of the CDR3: TGCGCCAGCAGCCCCCTTGGACCCGGGGAGCTGTTTTTT. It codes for CASSPLGPGELFF.